Each of the 6 T cell receptor beta chains below was sequenced from the same sample in a study of cytotoxic CD8 clonotypes in ibrutinib-treated CLL. Profiling relied on immunoSEQ multiplex PCR, and the TCRdb table lists in-frame clones only, not all of them. Of some 76,000 clones listed, 75% to 90% are singletons. Sequenced here: PBMCs, sampled after 24 months of ibrutinib treatment. The receptors here all came from a human donor with chronic lymphocytic leukemia.

This chain joins TRBV10-3 and TRBJ2-5; TRBD1 agrees at 11 bases. Unmatched junction bases numbered 0, after V lost 6 bases and J lost 3 bases. Looked up from germline, CDR1 is ENHRY and CDR2 is SYGVKD. This CDR3 is built from 13 residues. The CDR3 sequence: CAIRGQGEETQYF. In DNA form, the CDR3 reads TGTGCCATCAGGGGACAGGGGGAAGAGACCCAGTACTTC.

The CDR3 is CAWSVEGYEQYF. CDR3 nucleotides: TGTGCCTGGAGTGTAGAGGGGTACGAGCAGTACTTC. The chain employs TRBV30 and TRBJ2-7, with D perhaps given as TRBD1 or TRBD2 (5 bases each). Trimming left V 0 bases short and J 4 bases short, with 7 bases between. Germline V gene data show CDR1 as GTSNPN and CDR2 as SVGIG (reference sequence). The CDR3 runs 12 residues.

This clone came up once. V usage is TRBV6-5 and J usage is TRBJ2-2, with D tentatively TRBD1 (6 bases). Germline CDR1 is MNHEY and CDR2 is SVGAGI. The V end lost 3 bases, the J end lost 3 bases, and 14 bases lay between the germline ends. This CDR3 contains 16 residues. The CDR3 region has the DNA TGTGCCAGCAGTTATAGAGGGGCAGGGGACACCGGGGAGCTGTTTTTT. As protein: CASSYRGAGDTGELFF.

V and J are TRBV19 and TRBJ1-2; D remains unclear. V lost 0 bases, J lost 8 bases, and 19 bases lay in between. CDR1 and CDR2 (germline): LNHDA, SQIVND (reference sequence). CDR3 size: 16 residues. The CDR3 DNA is TGTGCCAGTAGTATAGATTACGGAACGCCTTCTAGGGGCTACACCTTC. It specifies CASSIDYGTPSRGYTF. Using reference TRBV19 and TRBJ1-2 for the parts outside the CDR3, the full variable domain is DGGITQSPKYLFRKEGQNVTLSCEQNLNHDAMYWYRQDPGQGLRLIYYSQIVNDFQKGDIAEGYSVSREKKESFPLTVTSAQKNPTAFYLCASSIDYGTPSRGYTFGSGTRLTVV.

With regard to this clone: Additional DNA sequences in this sample encode the identical CDR3. The genes are TRBV5-1 and TRBJ1-5; no definite D call. CDR3 length: 13 amino acids. The V gene lost 2 bases and the J gene lost 0 bases, with 3 bases spanning the gap. The V gene's germline CDR1 is SGHRS and CDR2 YFSETQ. As DNA, the CDR3 is TGCGCCAGCAGCTTAAATAGCAATCAGCCCCAGCATTTT. It specifies CASSLNSNQPQHF.

At least ten counts were recorded for this clone. The chain has TRBV28 and TRBJ2-7; the match to TRBD2 covers 11 bases. In germline, CDR1 is MDHEN, CDR2 SYDVKM. Trimming took 3 bases from V and 2 from J; bases not matched to a gene: 6. The CDR3 is 16 amino acids. The CDR3 spells CASSFRTSGSPYEQYF. DNA of the CDR3: TGTGCCAGCAGTTTTAGAACTAGCGGGAGCCCCTACGAGCAGTACTTC.